The T cell receptor (beta chain) under discussion was sequenced for a study of response to subunit inactivated influenza vaccine. After removal of 2 bases from V and 5 bases from J, the junction contained 4 bases not matched to a gene. The CDR3 is made up of 15 amino acids. The germline gives CDR1 SEHNR, CDR2 FQNEAQ (reference sequence). Each CDR3 protein gets one entry after TCRdb re-called the RT-PCR reads with MiXCR. Of more than 550,000 distinct CDR3 sequences in the sample, 11% were seen once. This clonotype was counted a few times. The same specimen was also included in a second study, on T cells expressing NK-cell markers. That source adds: Researchers built TCR beta cDNA using 5'RACE template switching with UMIs. Investigators obtained TCR beta repertoires from sorted CD3+CD56+NKG2C+, CD3+CD56+NKG2C- and CD3+CD56-NKG2C+ T cells. Topping the CD3+CD56-NKG2C+ fraction as well were these clonotypes, in several donors.

This receptor was taken from a man between 50 and 59 years old who received an inactivated influenza vaccine. The sample in question was PBMCs from blood, obtained on the day of vaccination. V is TRBV7-9 and J is TRBJ2-7; 12 nucleotides match TRBD1. The CDR3 sequence is CASSLSGTGGHEQYF. The CDR3 region has the DNA TGTGCCAGCAGCTTATCTGGGACAGGGGGCCACGAGCAGTACTTC.